The rows below give T cell receptor beta chains drawn from one sample of a study of human T cells and chemical hapten exposure. One entry per CDR3 protein, called by TCRdb with MiXCR from the RACE reads. Of fewer than 85,000 distinct CDR3 sequences listed, more than 8.5% are singletons. Sequenced here: whole blood, sampled in connection with sensitization to the hapten diphenylcyclopropenone (DPC). The receptor set was obtained from a woman aged 25 to 45 with alopecia areata. Some clones in this sample may be carry-over from other donors' samples. Each CDR3 is given with its conserved first and last residue. Each record gives: J gene, D gene, clone size, V gene, CDR3 DNA, CDR3 protein. A D gene is named only where the DNA matches it firmly. Only some rows state a clone size, as once, few, many or a class for expanded clones.

j_gene: TRBJ2-1
d_gene: -
abundance: many
v_gene: TRBV29-1
CDR3nt: TGCAGCGTTGGTGGTAACTACAATGAGCAGTTCTTC
CDR3aa: CSVGGNYNEQFF

j_gene: TRBJ2-6
d_gene: TRBD1
abundance: many
v_gene: TRBV5-1
CDR3nt: TGCGCCAGCAGCTTGGGACAGGGGCTAGCTGGGGCCAACGTCCTGACTTTC
CDR3aa: CASSLGQGLAGANVLTF

j_gene: TRBJ1-1
d_gene: TRBD1
abundance: many
v_gene: TRBV20-1
CDR3nt: TGCAGTGCCACACCGGGACAGGGGCAACATGACACTGAAGCTTTCTTT
CDR3aa: CSATPGQGQHDTEAFF

j_gene: TRBJ2-3
d_gene: -
abundance: few
v_gene: TRBV5-4
CDR3nt: TGTGCCAGCAGCCGGCCGGCAGATACGCAGTATTTT
CDR3aa: CASSRPADTQYF

j_gene: TRBJ2-5
d_gene: -
abundance: many
v_gene: TRBV7-2
CDR3nt: TGTGCCAGCAGCTTAGCTCCCGGGGGCGGGGAGACCCAGTACTTC
CDR3aa: CASSLAPGGGETQYF

j_gene: TRBJ2-7
d_gene: -
abundance: -
v_gene: TRBV30
CDR3nt: TGTGCCTGGAGTACCTCCCCGGCCGGAACACAACTATACTCCTACGAGCAGTACTTC
CDR3aa: CAWSTSPAGTQLYSYEQYF

j_gene: TRBJ2-3
d_gene: -
abundance: many
v_gene: TRBV10-3
CDR3nt: TGTGCCATCAGTGAGCCCAGCCGGGACGGGACAGATACGCAGTATTTT
CDR3aa: CAISEPSRDGTDTQYF

j_gene: TRBJ2-3
d_gene: TRBD2
abundance: few
v_gene: TRBV5-1
CDR3nt: TGCGCCAGCACCCCCGGGAGGGCCGCAGATACGCAGTATTTT
CDR3aa: CASTPGRAADTQYF

j_gene: TRBJ2-3
d_gene: -
abundance: many
v_gene: TRBV5-1
CDR3nt: TGCGCCAGCAGCCGCCAGACTAGCACAGATACGCAGTATTTT
CDR3aa: CASSRQTSTDTQYF

j_gene: TRBJ2-1
d_gene: -
abundance: few
v_gene: TRBV28
CDR3nt: TGTGCCAGCAGTTACCGGGACGGGGTGTTCTTC
CDR3aa: CASSYRDGVFF

j_gene: TRBJ2-4
d_gene: TRBD2
abundance: many
v_gene: TRBV27
CDR3nt: TGTGCCAGCAGAGGGGAGGGGTCCAAAAACATTCAGTACTTC
CDR3aa: CASRGEGSKNIQYF

j_gene: TRBJ1-1
d_gene: TRBD1
abundance: -
v_gene: TRBV5-1
CDR3nt: TGCGCCAGCAGCTCCCGGGACAGGGTCGGTAGGACTGAAGCTTTCTTT
CDR3aa: CASSSRDRVGRTEAFF

j_gene: TRBJ2-7
d_gene: TRBD1
abundance: many
v_gene: TRBV7-9
CDR3nt: TGTGCCAGCAGCTTGGGGGACAGGATCCACGAGCAGTACTTC
CDR3aa: CASSLGDRIHEQYF

j_gene: TRBJ2-2
d_gene: TRBD2
abundance: many
v_gene: TRBV6-6
CDR3nt: TGTGCCAGCAGTAAATCGGGACTAGCGGAAACTCTCACCGGGGAGCTGTTTTTT
CDR3aa: CASSKSGLAETLTGELFF

j_gene: TRBJ2-3
d_gene: -
abundance: many
v_gene: TRBV5-1
CDR3nt: TGTGCCAGCAGCTTAACAGATACGCAGTATTTT
CDR3aa: CASSLTDTQYF